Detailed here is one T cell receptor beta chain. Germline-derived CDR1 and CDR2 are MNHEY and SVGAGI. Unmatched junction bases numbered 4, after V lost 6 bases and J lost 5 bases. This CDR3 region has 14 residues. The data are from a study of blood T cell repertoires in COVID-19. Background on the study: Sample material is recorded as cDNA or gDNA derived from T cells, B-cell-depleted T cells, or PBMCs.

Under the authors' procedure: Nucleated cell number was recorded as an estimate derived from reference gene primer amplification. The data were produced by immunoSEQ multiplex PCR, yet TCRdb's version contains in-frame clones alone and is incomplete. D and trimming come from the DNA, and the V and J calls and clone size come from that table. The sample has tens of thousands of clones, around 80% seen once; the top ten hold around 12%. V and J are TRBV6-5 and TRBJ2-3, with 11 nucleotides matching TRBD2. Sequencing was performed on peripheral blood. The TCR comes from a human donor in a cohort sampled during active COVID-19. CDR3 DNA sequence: TGTGCCAGCAGAAAACTAGCGGGGGAAGATACGCAGTATTTT. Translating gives CASRKLAGEDTQYF.